The clone carrying this T cell receptor (beta chain) was detected a few times. The record originates from a study of blood T cell repertoires in COVID-19. Study details: Samples representing acute and convalescent COVID-19 were sourced from the United States, Italy and Spain. From T cells, B-cell-depleted T cells, or PBMCs came the material, which was cDNA or gDNA.

Original processing methods: Quantification of nucleated cells was approximated via reference gene primer amplification. Here immunoSEQ multiplex PCR was the method, and the copy in TCRdb shows in-frame clones only, minus some. The V and J calls and the clone size are those of that table, but D and trimming were determined from the DNA. The sample lists over 30,000 clones; approximately 71% were seen once. The sequence was obtained from an older man with active or convalescent COVID-19. Sequenced input: peripheral blood.

The CDR3 here is CASKSRESQETQYF. The CDR3 DNA sequence: TGTGCCAGCAAGTCCAGGGAATCCCAAGAGACCCAGTACTTC. The chain joins TRBV2 to TRBJ2-5; possible D gene TRBD1, 5 bases. V was pared by 7 bases and J by 1 base, with 13 bases between. The germline V gene encodes CDR1 SNHLY and CDR2 FYNNEI. CDR3 length: 14 amino acids.